A single sample gave rise to the 16 T cell receptor beta chains below, sequenced in a study of control samples from healthy donors and cancer patients. Assay: immunoSEQ multiplex PCR; the TCRdb copy retains only in-frame clones and omits some. Here the sample spans 90,000 to 140,000 clones, about four fifths being singletons. The sample taken for sequencing was blood. The source is a woman aged 45-60 years in good health.

The chain combines TRBV11-1 with TRBJ2-5; 7 bases are a match to TRBD2. Trimming took 5 bases from V and 0 from J; bases not matched to a gene: 9. The V gene's germline CDR1 is SGHAT and CDR2 FQDESV (reference sequence). The CDR3 has 16 residues. For the CDR3, the DNA is TGTGCCAGCAGCCTCCGTACGGGGGGATACCAAGAGACCCAGTACTTC. This gives the protein CASSLRTGGYQETQYF.

The CDR3, as DNA: TGTGCCAGCAGCGTAGAGGGTAGGTCTCTCCAAGAGACCCAGTACTTC. Translating it yields CASSVEGRSLQETQYF. This rearrangement joins TRBV9 to TRBJ2-5; D not certain. In germline, CDR1 is SGDLS, CDR2 YYNGEE. The CDR3 totals 16 residues. The V end lost 0 bases, the J end lost 1 base, and 13 bases lay between the germline ends.

This chain connects TRBV5-6 to TRBJ2-5; tentatively, D is TRBD1 (6 bases). V dropped 0 bases and J dropped 4 bases, with 10 bases sitting between them. Germline CDR1 is SGHDT and CDR2 is YYEEEE. CDR3 length equals 14 residues. In DNA, the CDR3 is TGTGCCAGCAGCTTGGCTACAGGGACAGAGACCCAGTACTTC. It translates to CASSLATGTETQYF.

This clone was seen only once. The chain is built from TRBV7-4 and TRBJ1-3, with no clear D. This CDR3 has 14 amino acids. Looked up from germline, CDR1 is SGHVT and CDR2 is SQSDAQ. V was trimmed by 9 bases and J by 0 bases, leaving 12 bases between them. This CDR3 reads CASKQVHSGNTIYF. The DNA for the CDR3 is TGTGCCAGTAAGCAGGTTCACTCTGGAAACACCATATATTTT.

The V gene is TRBV5-6, the J gene TRBJ2-4, with D perhaps matching TRBD1 (5 bases). CDR3 length equals 16 residues. V lost 2 bases to trimming and J lost 5 bases, with 17 bases between them. Germline V gene sequence: CDR1 SGHDT, CDR2 YYEEEE. Written as DNA, the CDR3 is TGTGCCAGCAGCTTAAGTCTGGCGCTAGGGGAAAACATTCAGTACTTC. Translating it yields CASSLSLALGENIQYF.

For the CDR3, the DNA is TGTGCCACCAGCGCAGGGAGCAATCAGCCCCAGCATTTT. Its protein product is CATSAGSNQPQHF. This chain connects TRBV15 to TRBJ1-5; D is perhaps TRBD1 (5 bases). V was cut by 5 bases and J by 1 base, with 6 bases left in between. CDR3 length: 13 residues. In germline, CDR1 is LNHNV, CDR2 YYDKDF (reference sequence).

This chain joins TRBV18 and TRBJ1-5, with 10 nucleotides matching TRBD1. Germline CDR1 KGHSH, CDR2 LQKENI. J gave up 0 bases and V 6 bases, and 5 bases lay outside the gene matches. The CDR3 covers 16 residues. DNA of the CDR3: TGTGCCAGCTCCTCCGGGACAGGGGCTAGCAATCAGCCCCAGCATTTT. Translation: CASSSGTGASNQPQHF.

This clone was picked up a small number of times. J is TRBJ1-1 and V is TRBV5-1; weak D call: TRBD1 (5 bases). This CDR3 spans 15 amino acids. Germline V lookup: CDR1 SGHRS, CDR2 YFSETQ. The V end lost 0 bases, the J end lost 5 bases, and 14 bases lay between the germline ends. CDR3: CASSLDGDVETEAFF. In nucleotides, the CDR3 is TGCGCCAGCAGCTTGGATGGGGACGTGGAGACTGAAGCTTTCTTT.

The rearrangement links TRBV6-2 or TRBV6-3 to TRBJ2-1, with D unclear. The germline V gene encodes CDR1 MNHEY and CDR2 SVGEGT. This CDR3 region has 11 residues. V lost 4 bases and J 10 bases, leaving 8 bases between the germline ends. The CDR3 reads CASSLAREQFF. Written as DNA, the CDR3 is TGTGCCAGCAGTTTGGCTAGGGAGCAGTTCTTC.

The V call is TRBV6-6, the J call TRBJ1-5, with a tentative D call TRBD1 (6 bases). V was cut by 5 bases and J by 3 bases, with 11 bases left in between. The germline CDR1 and CDR2 sequences are MNHNY and SVGAGI (reference sequence). The CDR3 consists of 14 residues. CDR3 protein: CASSDGQINQPQHF. The CDR3 bases are TGTGCCAGCAGTGACGGACAGATCAATCAGCCCCAGCATTTT.

The genes are TRBV7-2 and TRBJ1-6; D is uncertain. V lost 0 bases to trimming and J lost 8 bases, with 8 bases between them. The CDR3 consists of 14 residues. Per germline, CDR1 SGHTA and CDR2 FQGNSA. The CDR3 region is CASSLAPVDSPLHF. In DNA form, the CDR3 reads TGTGCCAGCAGCTTAGCGCCGGTAGATTCACCCCTCCACTTT.

The genes are TRBV19 and TRBJ2-1, with 10 bases fitting TRBD2. CDR1 LNHDA and CDR2 SQIVND come from the germline V gene (reference sequence). Germline trimming cut 4 bases from V and 7 bases from J; bases unmatched to any gene: 7. The CDR3 spans 15 residues. CDR3 nucleotides: TGTGCCAGTAGTACGAGCGGGGGGGTTGGTAATGAGCAGTTCTTC. It is translated as CASSTSGGVGNEQFF.

This clone was observed a handful of times. An end of the junction does not agree with germline; a read error may underlie this. V is TRBV7-7 and J is TRBJ2-1; perhaps TRBD1 as D (5 bases). CDR1 is SSHAT, CDR2 FNYEAQ, per germline (reference sequence). There are 13 residues in the CDR3. For the CDR3, the DNA is TGTGCTAGCAGCTTAGACAGCAACAATGAGCAGTTCTTC. Its translation: CASSLDSNNEQFF.

CDR3 DNA sequence: TGTGCCAGCAGCTTAGGTCCGGACGGAAAATACGAGCAGTACTTC. It specifies CASSLGPDGKYEQYF. The chain has TRBV7-2 and TRBJ2-7; D uncertain. The germline gives CDR1 SGHTA, CDR2 FQGNSA. The CDR3 extends over 15 amino acids. V lost 1 base and J 4 bases, leaving 14 bases between the germline ends.

The gene calls are TRBV6-6 and TRBJ1-5; D remains ambiguous. This CDR3 region has 15 residues. Germline loops: CDR1 MNHNY, CDR2 SVGAGI (reference sequence). V was clipped by 6 bases and J by 3 bases, with 15 bases between them. Here the CDR3 reads CASSPGWKINQPQHF. The CDR3 DNA is TGTGCCAGCAGCCCGGGGTGGAAAATCAATCAGCCCCAGCATTTT.

This clone has just one count. The V call is TRBV5-1, the J call TRBJ2-5; D remains unclear. Trimming removed 1 base from V and 0 bases from J, with 13 bases in between. In germline, CDR1 is SGHRS, CDR2 YFSETQ. This CDR3 region has 16 residues. The CDR3 is CASSLRRTWYQETQYF. As DNA, the CDR3 is TGCGCCAGCAGCTTGCGGCGGACCTGGTACCAAGAGACCCAGTACTTC.